This T cell receptor beta chain was recorded in a study of blood T cells in healthy people across ages. Worth noting for this clonotype: Antigen unknown.

Primed by a sample-barcoded 5' primer and a J-beta primer mix, a second PCR proceeded for roughly 7 to 11 cycles. Each of the cDNA molecules was tagged by a template-switch adaptor with 12 random nucleotides. TCRdb independently ran MiXCR on the 5' RACE reads; one entry per CDR3 protein. The table shows approximately 1.5 million distinct CDR3 sequences, with roughly 30% occurring only once. Germline values: CDR1 SGHTA, CDR2 FQGNSA. This CDR3 is built from 12 residues. Trimming removed 5 bases from V and 5 bases from J, with 10 bases in between. Study observations and caveats: There was a strong correlation between TCR beta diversity and naive T cell percentage. Measured against age, TCR beta diversity per million T cells decreased in a roughly linear manner. CMV status of donors was not determined, possibly confounding expanded clonotype changes.

The chain carries TRBV7-2 and TRBJ2-7; D ambiguous. The sequence was collected from a woman aged 25 to 39 in good health. Specimen: blood. The CDR3, as DNA: TGTGCCAGCAGCCCGTTCCTCAACGAGCAGTACTTC. It codes for CASSPFLNEQYF.